The count of the clone carrying this T cell receptor (beta chain) is one. The data are from a study of T cell changes during pregnancy in multiple sclerosis. The CDR3 has 16 amino acids. Trimming stripped 0 bases from V and 0 bases from J, with 12 bases between. CDR1 and CDR2 (germline): SGHRS, YFSETQ. Profiling relied on immunoSEQ multiplex PCR, and the TCRdb table lists in-frame clones only, not all of them. The sample lists more than 35,000 clones, roughly 89% occurring once. The sequence came from a female donor in good health, enrolled as a control in a pregnancy study. Sequencing was performed on CD4+ T cells from peripheral blood mononuclear cells, taken after pregnancy. The chain joins TRBV5-1 to TRBJ1-1; D might be TRBD1 (5 bases). CDR3: CASSLVGGGMNTEAFF. The CDR3 DNA follows: TGCGCCAGCAGCTTGGTTGGGGGGGGGATGAACACTGAAGCTTTCTTT. The whole variable domain, filled in from reference TRBV5-1 and TRBJ1-1, reads KAGVTQTPRYLIKTRGQQVTLSCSPISGHRSVSWYQQTPGQGLQFLFEYFSETQRNKGNFPGRFSGRQFSNSRSEMNVSTLELGDSALYLCASSLVGGGMNTEAFFGQGTRLTVV.